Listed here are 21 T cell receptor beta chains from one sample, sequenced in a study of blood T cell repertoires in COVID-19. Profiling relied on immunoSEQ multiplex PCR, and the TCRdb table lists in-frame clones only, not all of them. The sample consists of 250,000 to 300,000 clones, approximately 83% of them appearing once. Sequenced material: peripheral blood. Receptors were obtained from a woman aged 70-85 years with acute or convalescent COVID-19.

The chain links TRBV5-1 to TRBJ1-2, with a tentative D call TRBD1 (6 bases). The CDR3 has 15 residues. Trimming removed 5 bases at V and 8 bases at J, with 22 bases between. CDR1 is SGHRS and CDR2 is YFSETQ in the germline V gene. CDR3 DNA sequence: TGCGCCAGCAGTTCCCTCCTACAGGGATCAGGCGGCTACACCTTC. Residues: CASSSLLQGSGGYTF.

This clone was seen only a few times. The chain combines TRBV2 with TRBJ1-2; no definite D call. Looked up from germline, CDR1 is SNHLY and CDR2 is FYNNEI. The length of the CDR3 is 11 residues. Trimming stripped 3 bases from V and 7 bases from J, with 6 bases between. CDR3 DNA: TGTGCCAGCAGTGACCCCCTTGGCTACACCTTC. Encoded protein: CASSDPLGYTF.

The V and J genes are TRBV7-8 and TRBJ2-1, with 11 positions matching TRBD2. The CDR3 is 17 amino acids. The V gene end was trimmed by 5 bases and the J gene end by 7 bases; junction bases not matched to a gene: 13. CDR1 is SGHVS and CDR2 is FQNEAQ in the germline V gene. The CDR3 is CASSVAYNSGGANEQFF. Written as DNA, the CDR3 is TGTGCCAGCAGCGTCGCCTACAATAGCGGGGGGGCTAATGAGCAGTTCTTC.

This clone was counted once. This CDR3 reads CASGLETAGVEKLFF. The CDR3, as DNA: TGTGCTAGTGGTTTGGAAACCGCGGGGGTAGAGAAACTGTTTTTT. J is TRBJ1-4 and V is TRBV12-5, with D possibly TRBD1 on 5 matching bases. The CDR3 is made up of 15 amino acids. The ends were cut back, 1 base at V and 11 bases at J, with 17 bases in the middle. Germline V gene data show CDR1 as LGHNT and CDR2 as FRNRAP.

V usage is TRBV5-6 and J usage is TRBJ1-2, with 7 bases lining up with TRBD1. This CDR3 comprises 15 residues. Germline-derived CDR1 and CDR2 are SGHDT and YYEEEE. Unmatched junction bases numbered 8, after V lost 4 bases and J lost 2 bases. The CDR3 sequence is CASSAPGQPNYGYTF. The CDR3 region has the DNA TGTGCCAGCAGCGCCCCGGGACAGCCAAACTATGGCTACACCTTC.

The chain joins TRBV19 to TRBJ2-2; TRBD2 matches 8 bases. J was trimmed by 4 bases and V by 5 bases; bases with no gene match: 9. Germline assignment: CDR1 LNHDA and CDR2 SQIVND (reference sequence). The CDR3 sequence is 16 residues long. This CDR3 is CASSHRTSWSTGELFF. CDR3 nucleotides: TGTGCCAGTAGTCACCGGACTAGCTGGTCCACCGGGGAGCTGTTTTTT.

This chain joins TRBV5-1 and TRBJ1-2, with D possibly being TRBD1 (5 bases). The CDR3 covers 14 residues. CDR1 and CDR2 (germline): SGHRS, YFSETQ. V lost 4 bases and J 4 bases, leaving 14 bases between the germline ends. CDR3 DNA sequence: TGCGCCAGCAGCCGGGAGCGGGGCGTCTATGGCTACACCTTC. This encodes CASSRERGVYGYTF.

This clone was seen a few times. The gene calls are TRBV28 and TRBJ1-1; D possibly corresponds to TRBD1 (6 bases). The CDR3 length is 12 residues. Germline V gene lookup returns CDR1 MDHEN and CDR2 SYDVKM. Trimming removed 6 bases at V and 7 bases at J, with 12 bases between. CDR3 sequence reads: CASSPHRVEAFF. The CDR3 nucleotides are TGTGCCAGCAGCCCGCACAGGGTTGAAGCTTTCTTT.

The CDR3 reads CASQHETPGLRFTQYF. CDR3 DNA sequence: TGTGCCAGCCAGCACGAAACTCCGGGACTCCGTTTCACCCAGTACTTC. The chain recombines TRBV28 with TRBJ2-5, with D perhaps TRBD2 (6 bases). V gave up 8 bases and J gave up 8 bases, with 27 bases separating them. This CDR3 spans 16 amino acids. Germline loops: CDR1 MDHEN, CDR2 SYDVKM.

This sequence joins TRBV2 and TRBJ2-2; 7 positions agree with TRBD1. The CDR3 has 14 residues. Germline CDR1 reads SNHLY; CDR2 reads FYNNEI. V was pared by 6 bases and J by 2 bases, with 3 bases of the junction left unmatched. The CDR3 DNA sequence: TGTGCCAGCAGGGGACAGAGAAACACCGGGGAGCTGTTTTTT. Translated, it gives CASRGQRNTGELFF.

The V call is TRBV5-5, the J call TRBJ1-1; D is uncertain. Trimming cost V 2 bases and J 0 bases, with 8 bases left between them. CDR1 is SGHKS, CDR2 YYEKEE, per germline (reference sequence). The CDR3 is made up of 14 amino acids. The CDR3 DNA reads TGTGCCAGCAGCTTTAGCGGTATGAACACTGAAGCTTTCTTT. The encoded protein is CASSFSGMNTEAFF.

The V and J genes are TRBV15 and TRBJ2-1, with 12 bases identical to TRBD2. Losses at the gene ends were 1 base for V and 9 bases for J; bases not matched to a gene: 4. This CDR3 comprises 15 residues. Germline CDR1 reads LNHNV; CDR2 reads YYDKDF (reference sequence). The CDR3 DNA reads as TGTGCCACCAGCAGAGCTAGCGGGGGGGACCCTGAGCAGTTCTTC. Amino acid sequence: CATSRASGGDPEQFF.

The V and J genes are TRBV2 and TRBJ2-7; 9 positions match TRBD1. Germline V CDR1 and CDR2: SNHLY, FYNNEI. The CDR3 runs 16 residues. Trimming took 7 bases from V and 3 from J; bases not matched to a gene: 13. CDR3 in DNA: TGTGCCAGCATTCCCCCCCCGGGACAGGGAAACTACGAGCAGTACTTC. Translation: CASIPPPGQGNYEQYF.

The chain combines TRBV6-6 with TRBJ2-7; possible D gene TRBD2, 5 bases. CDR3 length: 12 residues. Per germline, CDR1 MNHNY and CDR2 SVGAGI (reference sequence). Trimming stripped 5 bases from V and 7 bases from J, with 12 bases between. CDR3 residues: CASSNHRGEQYF. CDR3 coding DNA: TGTGCCAGCAGTAACCACAGAGGGGAGCAGTACTTC.

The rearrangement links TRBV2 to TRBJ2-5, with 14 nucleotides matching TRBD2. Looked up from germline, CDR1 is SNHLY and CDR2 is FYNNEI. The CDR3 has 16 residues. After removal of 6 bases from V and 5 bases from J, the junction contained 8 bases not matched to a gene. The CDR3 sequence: CASRGLAGGRVETQYF. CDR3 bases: TGTGCCAGCAGAGGACTAGCGGGGGGCAGGGTGGAGACCCAGTACTTC. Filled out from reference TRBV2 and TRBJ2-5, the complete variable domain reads EPEVTQTPSHQVTQMGQEVILRCVPISNHLYFYWYRQILGQKVEFLVSFYNNEISEKSEIFDDQFSVERPDGSNFTLKIRSTKLEDSAMYFCASRGLAGGRVETQYFGPGTRLLVL.

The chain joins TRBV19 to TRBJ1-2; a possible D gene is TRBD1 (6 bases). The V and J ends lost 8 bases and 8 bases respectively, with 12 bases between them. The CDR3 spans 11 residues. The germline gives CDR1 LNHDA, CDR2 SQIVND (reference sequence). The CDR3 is CASGNRVGYTF. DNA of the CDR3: TGTGCCAGTGGGAACAGGGTCGGCTACACCTTC.

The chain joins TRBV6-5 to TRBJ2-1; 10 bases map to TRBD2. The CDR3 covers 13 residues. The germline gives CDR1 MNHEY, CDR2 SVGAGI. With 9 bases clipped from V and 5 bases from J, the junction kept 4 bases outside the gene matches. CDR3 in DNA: TGTGCCAGTAAGCGGGGGGGGAACAATGAGCAGTTCTTC. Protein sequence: CASKRGGNNEQFF.

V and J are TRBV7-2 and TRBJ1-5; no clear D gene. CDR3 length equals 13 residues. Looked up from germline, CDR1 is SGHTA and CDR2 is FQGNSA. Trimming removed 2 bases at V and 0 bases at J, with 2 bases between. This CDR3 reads CASSLRSNQPQHF. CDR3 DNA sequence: TGTGCCAGCAGCTTACGTAGCAATCAGCCCCAGCATTTT.

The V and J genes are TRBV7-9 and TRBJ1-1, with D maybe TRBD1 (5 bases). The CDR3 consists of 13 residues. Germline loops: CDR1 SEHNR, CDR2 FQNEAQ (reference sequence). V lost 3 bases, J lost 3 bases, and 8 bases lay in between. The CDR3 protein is CASSFGGDTEAFF. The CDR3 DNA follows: TGTGCCAGCAGCTTCGGGGGGGACACTGAAGCTTTCTTT.

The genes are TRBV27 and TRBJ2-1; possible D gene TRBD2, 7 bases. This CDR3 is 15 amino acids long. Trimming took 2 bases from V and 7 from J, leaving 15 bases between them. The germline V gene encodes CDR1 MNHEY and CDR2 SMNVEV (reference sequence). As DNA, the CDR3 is TGTGCCAGCAGTTTAGCGGGGGCCGGTAGAAATGAGCAGTTCTTC. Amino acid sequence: CASSLAGAGRNEQFF.

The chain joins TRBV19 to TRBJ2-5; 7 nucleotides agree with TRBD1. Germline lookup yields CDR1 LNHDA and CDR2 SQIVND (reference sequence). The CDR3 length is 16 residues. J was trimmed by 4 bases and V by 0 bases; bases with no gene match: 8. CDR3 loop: CASSIDLTGISETQYF. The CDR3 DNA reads TGTGCCAGTAGTATAGACCTGACAGGGATATCAGAGACCCAGTACTTC.